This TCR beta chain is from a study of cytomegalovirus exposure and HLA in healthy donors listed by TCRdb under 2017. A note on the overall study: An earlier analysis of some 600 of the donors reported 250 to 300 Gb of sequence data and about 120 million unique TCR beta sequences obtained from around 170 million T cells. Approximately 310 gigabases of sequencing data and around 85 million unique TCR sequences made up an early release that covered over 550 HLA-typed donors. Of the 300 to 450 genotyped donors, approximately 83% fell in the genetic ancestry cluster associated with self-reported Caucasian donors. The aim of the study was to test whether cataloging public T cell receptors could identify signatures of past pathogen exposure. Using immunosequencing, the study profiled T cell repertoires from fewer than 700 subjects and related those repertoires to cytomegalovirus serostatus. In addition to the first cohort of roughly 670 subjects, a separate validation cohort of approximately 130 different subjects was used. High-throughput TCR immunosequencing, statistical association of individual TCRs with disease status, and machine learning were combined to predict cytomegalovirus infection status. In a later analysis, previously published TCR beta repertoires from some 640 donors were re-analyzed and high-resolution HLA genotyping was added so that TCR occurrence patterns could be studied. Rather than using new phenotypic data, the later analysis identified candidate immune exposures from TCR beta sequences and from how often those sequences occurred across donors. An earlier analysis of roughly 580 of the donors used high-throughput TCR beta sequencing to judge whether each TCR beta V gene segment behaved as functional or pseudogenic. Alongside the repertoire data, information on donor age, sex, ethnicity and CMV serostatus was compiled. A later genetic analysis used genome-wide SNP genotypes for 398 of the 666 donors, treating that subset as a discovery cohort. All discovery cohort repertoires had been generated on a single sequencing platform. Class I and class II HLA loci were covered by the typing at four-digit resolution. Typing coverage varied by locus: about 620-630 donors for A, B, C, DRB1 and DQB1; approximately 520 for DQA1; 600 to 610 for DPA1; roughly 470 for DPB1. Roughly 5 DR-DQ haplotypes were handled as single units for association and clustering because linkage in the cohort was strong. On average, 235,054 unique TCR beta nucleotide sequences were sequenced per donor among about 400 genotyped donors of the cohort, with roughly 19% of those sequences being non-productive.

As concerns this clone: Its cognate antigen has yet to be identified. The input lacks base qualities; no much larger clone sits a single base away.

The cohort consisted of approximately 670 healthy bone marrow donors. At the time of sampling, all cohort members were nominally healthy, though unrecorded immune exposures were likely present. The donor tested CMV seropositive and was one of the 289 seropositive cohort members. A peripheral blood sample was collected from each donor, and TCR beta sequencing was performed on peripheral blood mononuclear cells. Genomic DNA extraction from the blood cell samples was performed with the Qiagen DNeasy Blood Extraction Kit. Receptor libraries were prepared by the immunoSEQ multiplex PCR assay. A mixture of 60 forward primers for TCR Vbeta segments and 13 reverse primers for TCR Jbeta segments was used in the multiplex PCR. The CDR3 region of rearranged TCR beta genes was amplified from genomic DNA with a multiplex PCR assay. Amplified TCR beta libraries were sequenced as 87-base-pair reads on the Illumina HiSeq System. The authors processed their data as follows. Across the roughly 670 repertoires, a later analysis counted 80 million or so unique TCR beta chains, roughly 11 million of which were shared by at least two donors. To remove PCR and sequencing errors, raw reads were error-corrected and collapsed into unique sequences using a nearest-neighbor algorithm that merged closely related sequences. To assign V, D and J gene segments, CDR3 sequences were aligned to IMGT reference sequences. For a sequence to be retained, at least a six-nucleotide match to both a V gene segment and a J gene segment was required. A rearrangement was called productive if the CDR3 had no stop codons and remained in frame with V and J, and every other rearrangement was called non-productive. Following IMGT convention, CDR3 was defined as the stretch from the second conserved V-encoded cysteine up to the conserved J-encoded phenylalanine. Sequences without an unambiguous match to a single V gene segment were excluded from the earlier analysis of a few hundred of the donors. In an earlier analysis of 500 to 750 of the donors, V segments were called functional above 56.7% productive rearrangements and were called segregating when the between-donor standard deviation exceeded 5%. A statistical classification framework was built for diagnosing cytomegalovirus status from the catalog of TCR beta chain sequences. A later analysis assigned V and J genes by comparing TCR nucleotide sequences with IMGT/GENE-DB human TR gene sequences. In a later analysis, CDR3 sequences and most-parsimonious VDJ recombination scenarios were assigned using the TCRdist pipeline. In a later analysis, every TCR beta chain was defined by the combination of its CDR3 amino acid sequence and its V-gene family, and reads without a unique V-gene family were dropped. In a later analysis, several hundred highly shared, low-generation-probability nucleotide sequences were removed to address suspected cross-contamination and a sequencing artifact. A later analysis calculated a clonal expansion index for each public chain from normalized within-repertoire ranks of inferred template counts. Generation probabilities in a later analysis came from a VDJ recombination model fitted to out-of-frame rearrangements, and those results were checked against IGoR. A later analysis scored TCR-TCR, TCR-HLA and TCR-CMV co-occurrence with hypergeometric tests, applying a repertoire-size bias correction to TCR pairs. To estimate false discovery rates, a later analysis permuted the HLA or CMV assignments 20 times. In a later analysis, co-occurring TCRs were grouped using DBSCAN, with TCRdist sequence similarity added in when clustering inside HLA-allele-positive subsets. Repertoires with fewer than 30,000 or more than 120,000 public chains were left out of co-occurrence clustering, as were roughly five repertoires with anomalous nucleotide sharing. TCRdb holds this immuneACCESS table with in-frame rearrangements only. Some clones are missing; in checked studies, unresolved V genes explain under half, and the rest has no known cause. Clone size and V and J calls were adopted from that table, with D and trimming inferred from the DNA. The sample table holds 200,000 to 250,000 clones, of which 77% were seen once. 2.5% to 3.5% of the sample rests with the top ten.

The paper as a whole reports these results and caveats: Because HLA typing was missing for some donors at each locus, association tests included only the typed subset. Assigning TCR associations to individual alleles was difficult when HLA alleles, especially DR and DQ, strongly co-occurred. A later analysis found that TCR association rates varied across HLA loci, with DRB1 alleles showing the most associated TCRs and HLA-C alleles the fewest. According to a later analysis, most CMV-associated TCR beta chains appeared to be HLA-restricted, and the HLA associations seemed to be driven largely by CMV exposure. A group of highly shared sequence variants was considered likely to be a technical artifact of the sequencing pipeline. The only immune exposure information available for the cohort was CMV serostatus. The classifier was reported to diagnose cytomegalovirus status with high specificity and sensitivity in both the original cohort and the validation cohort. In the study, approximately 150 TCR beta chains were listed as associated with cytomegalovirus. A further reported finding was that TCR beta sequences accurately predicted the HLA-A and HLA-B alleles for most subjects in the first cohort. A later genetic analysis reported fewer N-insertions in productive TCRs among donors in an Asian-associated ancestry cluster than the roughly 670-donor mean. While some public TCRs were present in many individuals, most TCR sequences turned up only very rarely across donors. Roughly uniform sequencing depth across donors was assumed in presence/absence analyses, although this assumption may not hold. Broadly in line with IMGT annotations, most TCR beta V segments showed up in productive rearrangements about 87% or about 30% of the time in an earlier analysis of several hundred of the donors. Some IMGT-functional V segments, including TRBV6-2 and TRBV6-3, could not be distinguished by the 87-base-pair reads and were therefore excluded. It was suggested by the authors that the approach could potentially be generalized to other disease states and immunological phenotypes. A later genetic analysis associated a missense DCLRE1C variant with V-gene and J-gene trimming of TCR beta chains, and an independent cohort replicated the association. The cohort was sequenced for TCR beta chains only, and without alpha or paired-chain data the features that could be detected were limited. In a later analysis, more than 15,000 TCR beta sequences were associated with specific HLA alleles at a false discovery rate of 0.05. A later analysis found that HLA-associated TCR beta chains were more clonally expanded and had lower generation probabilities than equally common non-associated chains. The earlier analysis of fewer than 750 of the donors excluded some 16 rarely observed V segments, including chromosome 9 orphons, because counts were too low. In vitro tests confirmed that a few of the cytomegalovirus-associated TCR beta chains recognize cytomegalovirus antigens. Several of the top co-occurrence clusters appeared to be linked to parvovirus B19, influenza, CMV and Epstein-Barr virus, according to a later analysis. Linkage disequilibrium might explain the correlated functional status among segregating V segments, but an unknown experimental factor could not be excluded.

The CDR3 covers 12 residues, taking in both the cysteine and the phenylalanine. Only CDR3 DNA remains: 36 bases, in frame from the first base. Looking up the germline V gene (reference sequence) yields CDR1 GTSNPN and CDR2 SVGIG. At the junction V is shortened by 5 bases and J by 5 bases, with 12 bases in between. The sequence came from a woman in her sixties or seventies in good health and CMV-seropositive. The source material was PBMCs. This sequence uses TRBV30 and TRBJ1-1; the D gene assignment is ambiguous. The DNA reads TGTGCCTGGTTTAACGGTCGGACTGAAGCTTTCTTT. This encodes CAWFNGRTEAFF.